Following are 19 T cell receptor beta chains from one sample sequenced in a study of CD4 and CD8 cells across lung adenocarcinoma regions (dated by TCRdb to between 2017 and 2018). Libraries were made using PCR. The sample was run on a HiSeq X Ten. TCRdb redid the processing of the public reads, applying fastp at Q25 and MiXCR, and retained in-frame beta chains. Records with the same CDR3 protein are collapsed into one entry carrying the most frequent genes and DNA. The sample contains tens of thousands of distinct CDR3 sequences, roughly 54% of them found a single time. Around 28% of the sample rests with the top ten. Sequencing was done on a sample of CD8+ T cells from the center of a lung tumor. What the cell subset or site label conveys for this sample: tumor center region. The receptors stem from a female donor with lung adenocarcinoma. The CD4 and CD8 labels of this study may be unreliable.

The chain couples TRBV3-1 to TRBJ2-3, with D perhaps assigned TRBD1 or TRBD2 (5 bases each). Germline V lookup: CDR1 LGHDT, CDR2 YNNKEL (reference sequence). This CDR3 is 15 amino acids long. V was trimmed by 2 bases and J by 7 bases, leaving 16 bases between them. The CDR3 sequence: CASSQYSARGNTQYF. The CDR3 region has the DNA TGTGCCAGCAGCCAATATAGCGCGAGGGGAAATACGCAGTATTTT.

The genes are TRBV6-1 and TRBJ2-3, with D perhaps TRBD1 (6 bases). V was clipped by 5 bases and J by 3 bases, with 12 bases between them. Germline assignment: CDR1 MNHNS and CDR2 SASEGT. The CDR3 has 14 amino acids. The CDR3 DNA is TGTGCCAGCAGTAAGGACAGCAAAACAGATACGCAGTATTTT. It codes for CASSKDSKTDTQYF.

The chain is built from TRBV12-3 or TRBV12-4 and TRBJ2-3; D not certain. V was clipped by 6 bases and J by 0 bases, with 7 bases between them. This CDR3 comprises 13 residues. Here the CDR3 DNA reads TGTGCCAGCAGGAGATCTAGCACAGATACGCAGTATTTT. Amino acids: CASRRSSTDTQYF.

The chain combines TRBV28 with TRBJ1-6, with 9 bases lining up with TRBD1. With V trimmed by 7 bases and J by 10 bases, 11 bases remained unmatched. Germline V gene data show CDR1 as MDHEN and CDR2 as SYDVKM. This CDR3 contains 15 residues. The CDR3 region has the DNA TGTGCCAGCAAGTATGGGGACAGGGAGTCGTCACCCCTCCACTTT. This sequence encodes CASKYGDRESSPLHF.

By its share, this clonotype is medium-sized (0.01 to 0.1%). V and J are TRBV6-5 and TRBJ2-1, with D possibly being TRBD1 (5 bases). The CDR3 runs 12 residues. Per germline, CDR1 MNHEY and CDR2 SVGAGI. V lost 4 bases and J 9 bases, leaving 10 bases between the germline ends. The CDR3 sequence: CASSFQGGEQFF. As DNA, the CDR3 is TGTGCCAGCAGTTTTCAGGGCGGTGAGCAGTTCTTC.

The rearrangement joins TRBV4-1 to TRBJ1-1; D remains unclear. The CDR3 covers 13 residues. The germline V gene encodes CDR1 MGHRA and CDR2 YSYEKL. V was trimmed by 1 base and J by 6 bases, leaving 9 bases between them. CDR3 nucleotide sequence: TGCGCCAGCAGCCAAGCAGGATCCCCTGAAGCTTTCTTT. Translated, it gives CASSQAGSPEAFF.

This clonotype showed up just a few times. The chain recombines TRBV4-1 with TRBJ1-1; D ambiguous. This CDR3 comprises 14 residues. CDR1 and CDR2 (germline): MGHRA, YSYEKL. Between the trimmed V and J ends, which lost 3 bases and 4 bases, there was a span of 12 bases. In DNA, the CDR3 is TGCGCCAGCAGCCATCCTATAATTCCCACTGAAGCTTTCTTT. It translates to CASSHPIIPTEAFF.

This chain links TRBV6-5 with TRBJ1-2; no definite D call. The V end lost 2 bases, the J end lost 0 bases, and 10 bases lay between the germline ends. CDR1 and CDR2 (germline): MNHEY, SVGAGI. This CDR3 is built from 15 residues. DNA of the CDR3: TGTGCCAGCAGTTACACAACCGGGACTAACTATGGCTACACCTTC. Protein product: CASSYTTGTNYGYTF.

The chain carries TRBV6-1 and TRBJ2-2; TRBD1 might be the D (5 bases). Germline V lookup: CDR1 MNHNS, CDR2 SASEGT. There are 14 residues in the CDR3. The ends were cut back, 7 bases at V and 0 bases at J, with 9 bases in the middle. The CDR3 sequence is CASTWTPNTGELFF. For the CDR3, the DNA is TGTGCCAGCACCTGGACACCGAACACCGGGGAGCTGTTTTTT.

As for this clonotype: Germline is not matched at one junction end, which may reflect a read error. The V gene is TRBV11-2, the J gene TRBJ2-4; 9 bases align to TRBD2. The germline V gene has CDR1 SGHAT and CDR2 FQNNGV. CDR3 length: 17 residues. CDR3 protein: CASSLLPSGTSTDIQYF. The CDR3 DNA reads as TGTGCCAGCAGCTTACTTCCTAGCGGGACTAGCACAGATATTCAGTATTTC.

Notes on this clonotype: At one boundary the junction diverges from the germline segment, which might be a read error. As DNA, the CDR3 is TGTGCCAGCCGCTTGGGGAGGGTGAACACTGACGATTTCTTC. Its translation is CASRLGRVNTDDFF. The J gene is TRBJ1-2, the V gene TRBV27; D unclear. The germline V gene encodes CDR1 MNHEY and CDR2 SMNVEV (reference sequence). The CDR3 has 14 amino acids.

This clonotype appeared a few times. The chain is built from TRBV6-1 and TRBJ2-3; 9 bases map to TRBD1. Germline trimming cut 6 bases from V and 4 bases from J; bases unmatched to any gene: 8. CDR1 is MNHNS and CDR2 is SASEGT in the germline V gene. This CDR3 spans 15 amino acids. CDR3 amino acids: CASSRTGGLSDTQYF. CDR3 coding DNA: TGTGCCAGCAGCAGAACAGGGGGCCTCTCAGATACGCAGTATTTT.

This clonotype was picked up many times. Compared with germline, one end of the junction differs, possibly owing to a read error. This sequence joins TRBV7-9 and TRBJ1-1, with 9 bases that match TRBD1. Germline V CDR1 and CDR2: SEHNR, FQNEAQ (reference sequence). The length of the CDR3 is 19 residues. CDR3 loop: CANSSNFRDRVIMNTEAFF. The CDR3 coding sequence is TGTGCCAACAGCAGCAATTTCCGGGACAGGGTTATCATGAACACTGAAGCTTTCTTT.

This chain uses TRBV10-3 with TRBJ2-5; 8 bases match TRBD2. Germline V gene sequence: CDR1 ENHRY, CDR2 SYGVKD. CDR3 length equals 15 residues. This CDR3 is CGGGYGGRDQETQYF. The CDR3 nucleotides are TGTGGCGGGGGGTACGGGGGCCGTGACCAAGAGACCCAGTACTTC.

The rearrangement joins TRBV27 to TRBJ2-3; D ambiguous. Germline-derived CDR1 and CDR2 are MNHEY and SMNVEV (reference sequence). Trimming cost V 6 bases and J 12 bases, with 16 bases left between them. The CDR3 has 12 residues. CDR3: CASSCLPETQYF. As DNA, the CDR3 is TGTGCCAGCAGCTGCCTCCCAGAGACCCAGTATTTT.

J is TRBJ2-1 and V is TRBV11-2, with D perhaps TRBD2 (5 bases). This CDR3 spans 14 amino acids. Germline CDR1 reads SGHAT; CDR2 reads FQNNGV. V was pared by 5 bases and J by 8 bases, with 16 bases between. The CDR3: CASSLRRESDEQFF. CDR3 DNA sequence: TGTGCCAGCAGCCTTCGAAGGGAGAGCGATGAGCAGTTCTTC.

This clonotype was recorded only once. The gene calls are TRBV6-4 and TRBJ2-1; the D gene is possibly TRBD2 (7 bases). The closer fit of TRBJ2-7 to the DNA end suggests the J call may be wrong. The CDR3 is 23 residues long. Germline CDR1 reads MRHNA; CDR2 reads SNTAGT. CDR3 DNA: TGTGCCAGCAGTGAAGGGCGGTGGGTAAAAGTGGGGGAGGGGGGCCGGGACACAGAGACGCAGTACTTC. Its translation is CASSEGRWVKVGEGGRDTETQYF.

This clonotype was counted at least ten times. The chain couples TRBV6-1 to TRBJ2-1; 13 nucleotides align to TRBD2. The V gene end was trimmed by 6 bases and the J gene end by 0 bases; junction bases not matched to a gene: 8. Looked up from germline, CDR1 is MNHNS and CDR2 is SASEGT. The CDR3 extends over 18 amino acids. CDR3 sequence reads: CASSHPGTSGTSYNEQFF. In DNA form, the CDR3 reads TGTGCCAGCAGCCACCCTGGGACTAGCGGGACCTCCTACAATGAGCAGTTCTTC.

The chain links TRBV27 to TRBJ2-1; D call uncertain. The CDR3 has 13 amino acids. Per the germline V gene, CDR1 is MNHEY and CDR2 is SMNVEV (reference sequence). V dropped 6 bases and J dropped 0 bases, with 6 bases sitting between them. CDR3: CASSGRSYNEQFF. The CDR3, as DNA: TGTGCCAGCAGCGGCCGCTCCTACAATGAGCAGTTCTTC.